The 9 T cell receptor beta chains listed next were all sequenced from one sample in a study of identical twins (dated by TCRdb to the mid-2010s). Libraries were prepared through 5' RACE. Sequencing took place on an Illumina HiSeq 2000. Clones were called with MiXCR by TCRdb after fastp trimmed the public reads at Q25, and only in-frame beta chains were retained. Every entry covers one CDR3 protein and lists the most common genes and DNA from its rows. The sample has 350,000 to 400,000 distinct CDR3 sequences on record, approximately 8.7% of them singletons. The ten largest account for around 8.6% of the sample. The source material was naive T cells sorted from blood. The cell subset or site label corresponds to: cells isolated with a human naive T-cell isolation kit. The origin of the receptors is a woman in her 50s in good health.

This clonotype has at least ten counts. The rearrangement links TRBV27 to TRBJ2-1; D call uncertain. The CDR3 consists of 12 residues. CDR1 and CDR2 from the germline V gene are MNHEY and SMNVEV (reference sequence). Trimming shortened V by 6 bases and J by 3 bases, and 6 bases separated the two germline ends. The CDR3 DNA reads as TGTGCCAGCAGACAGAACTACAATGAGCAGTTCTTC. As protein: CASRQNYNEQFF.

Only a few counts were recorded for this clonotype. V gene TRBV29-1 combines with J gene TRBJ2-2, with 9 positions matching TRBD2. Looked up from germline, CDR1 is SQVTM and CDR2 is ANQGSEA. The junction had 1 base not matched to a gene; V was cut back by 4 bases and J by 4 bases. CDR3 size: 13 residues. CDR3 in DNA: TGCAGCGTTGGCGGGAGGGCCACCGGGGAGCTGTTTTTT. Translation: CSVGGRATGELFF.

This chain links TRBV12-5 with TRBJ2-1, with 8 bases identical to TRBD2. The germline gives CDR1 LGHNT, CDR2 FRNRAP. Unmatched junction bases numbered 6, after V lost 0 bases and J lost 2 bases. The CDR3 consists of 17 residues. The CDR3 sequence: CASGLVISGTAYNEQFF. The CDR3 DNA sequence: TGTGCTAGTGGTTTGGTGATTAGCGGGACTGCCTACAATGAGCAGTTCTTC. Drawing the rest from reference TRBV12-5 and TRBJ2-1, the complete variable domain is DARVTQTPRHKVTEMGQEVTMRCQPILGHNTVFWYRQTMMQGLELLAYFRNRAPLDDSGMPKDRFSAEMPDATLATLKIQPSEPRDSAVYFCASGLVISGTAYNEQFFGPGTRLTVL.

This clonotype came up many times. In nucleotides, the CDR3 is TGCGCCAGCAGCGATGACCCGGGCCTCAATTCACCCCTCCACTTT. Its protein product is CASSDDPGLNSPLHF. The J gene is TRBJ1-6, the V gene TRBV5-1; D gene ambiguous. Germline loops: CDR1 SGHRS, CDR2 YFSETQ. The CDR3 runs 15 residues. V lost 4 bases and J 7 bases, leaving 15 bases between the germline ends.

The J gene is TRBJ2-1, the V gene TRBV12-3 or TRBV12-4; D unresolved. The CDR3 totals 13 residues. The V gene lost 7 bases and the J gene lost 11 bases, with 18 bases spanning the gap. CDR3 nucleotide sequence: TGTGCCAGCACCCTACCCCTGACCGAGCAGCAGTTCTTC. As protein: CASTLPLTEQQFF.

The table lists this clonotype with a few counts. The rearrangement uses TRBV7-2 and TRBJ2-3, with 10 bases aligning to TRBD2. V dropped 5 bases and J dropped 4; count of bases not matched to a gene: 9. This CDR3 is 16 amino acids long. Germline V gives CDR1 SGHTA, CDR2 FQGNSA. The CDR3 DNA sequence: TGTGCCAGCAGCCCTGGACTGCTAGCGGGAGCAGATACGCAGTATTTT. The encoded protein is CASSPGLLAGADTQYF.

The chain links TRBV9 to TRBJ2-2; weak D call: TRBD2 (6 bases). V dropped 7 bases and J dropped 0 bases, with 10 bases sitting between them. Germline V gives CDR1 SGDLS, CDR2 YYNGEE. This CDR3 comprises 14 residues. Here the CDR3 DNA reads TGTGCCAGCCAGGCGGGAACGAACACCGGGGAGCTGTTTTTT. Its protein product is CASQAGTNTGELFF.

This clonotype has only a few counts. The V gene is TRBV6-1, the J gene TRBJ2-2, with 9 bases aligning to TRBD2. CDR1 is MNHNS and CDR2 is SASEGT in the germline V gene. V shed 5 bases, J shed 8 bases, and the junction held 3 bases outside the gene matches. The CDR3 loop spans 13 amino acids. This chain's CDR3 is CASSRAGGGELFF. CDR3 DNA: TGTGCCAGCAGTCGAGCGGGAGGAGGGGAGCTGTTTTTT.

The sample holds many counts of this clonotype. The chain carries TRBV10-3 and TRBJ2-7; D gene uncertain. The CDR3 spans 12 residues. Per germline, CDR1 ENHRY and CDR2 SYGVKD. Trimming pared 3 bases from V and 3 bases from J, leaving 6 bases between. The CDR3 reads CAISEKGYEQYV. CDR3 in DNA: TGTGCCATCAGTGAAAAGGGCTACGAGCAGTACGTC.